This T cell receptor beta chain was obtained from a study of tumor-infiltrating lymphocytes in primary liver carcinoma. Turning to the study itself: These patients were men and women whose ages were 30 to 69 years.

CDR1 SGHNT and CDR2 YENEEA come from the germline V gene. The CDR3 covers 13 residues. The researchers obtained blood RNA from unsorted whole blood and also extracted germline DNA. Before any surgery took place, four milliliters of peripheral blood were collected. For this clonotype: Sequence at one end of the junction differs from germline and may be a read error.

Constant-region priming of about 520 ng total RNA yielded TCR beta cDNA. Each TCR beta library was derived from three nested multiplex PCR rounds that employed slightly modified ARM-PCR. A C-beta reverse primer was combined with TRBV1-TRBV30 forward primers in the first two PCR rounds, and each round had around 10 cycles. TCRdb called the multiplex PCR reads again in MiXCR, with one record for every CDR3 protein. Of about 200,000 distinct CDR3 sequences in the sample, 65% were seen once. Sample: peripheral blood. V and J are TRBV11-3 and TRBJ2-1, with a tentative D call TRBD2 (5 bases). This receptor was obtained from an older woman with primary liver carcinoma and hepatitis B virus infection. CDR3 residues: CAGSLERGREQFF. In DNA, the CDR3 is TGTGCCGGCAGCTTAGAACGTGGGAGAGAGCAGTTCTTT. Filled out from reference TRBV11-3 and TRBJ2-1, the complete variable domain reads EAGVVQSPRYKIIEKKQPVAFWCNPISGHNTLYWYLQNLGQGPELLIRYENEEAVDDSQLPKDRFSAERLKGVDSTLKIQPAELGDSAVYLCAGSLERGREQFFGPGTRLTVL.